One and the same sample provided the 23 T cell receptor beta chains below, sequenced in a study of cytomegalovirus exposure and HLA in healthy donors. The PCR contained 60 Vbeta and 13 Jbeta primers. Here immunoSEQ multiplex PCR was the method, and the copy in TCRdb shows in-frame clones only, minus some. The sample consists of about 200,000 clones, 65% to 90% of them appearing once. The sample was PBMCs. The origin of the receptors is a girl aged 5-17 years in good health and CMV-seronegative.

The rearrangement joins TRBV6-6 to TRBJ1-2, with D perhaps matching TRBD1 (6 bases). The CDR3 consists of 13 residues. Deletions cut 6 bases from V and 4 bases from J, with 12 bases between. Germline values: CDR1 MNHNY, CDR2 SVGAGI (reference sequence). The CDR3 spells CASRTQGIYGYTF. The CDR3 coding sequence is TGTGCCAGCAGAACACAGGGAATCTATGGCTACACCTTC.

Worth noting for this clone: Other DNA sequences within the sample encode an identical CDR3. CDR3 DNA sequence: TGTGCCAGCAGGGGGACAGGGAATTCACCCCTCCACTTT. Translating it yields CASRGTGNSPLHF. This chain joins TRBV6-1 and TRBJ1-6, with TRBD1 matching 9 bases. The CDR3 sequence is 13 residues long. Unmatched junction bases numbered 1, after V lost 6 bases and J lost 7 bases. Germline assignment: CDR1 MNHNS and CDR2 SASEGT.

This clone was seen more than once but under ten times. The V gene is TRBV5-1, the J gene TRBJ1-5; 11 bases align to TRBD1. The CDR3 has 14 amino acids. Per germline, CDR1 SGHRS and CDR2 YFSETQ. The V and J ends lost 4 bases and 10 bases, in that order; junction bases with no gene match: 7. CDR3 loop: CASSLGQGEVPQHF. In DNA form, the CDR3 reads TGCGCCAGCAGCCTGGGACAGGGGGAGGTCCCCCAGCATTTT.

This clone was recorded a few times. The rearrangement uses TRBV7-6 and TRBJ2-7; D call uncertain. The CDR3 contains 15 residues. The V end lost 3 bases, the J end lost 5 bases, and 17 bases lay between the germline ends. Germline CDR1 reads SGHVS; CDR2 reads FNYEAQ. CDR3 in amino acids: CASSLESTSLDEQYF. The CDR3, as DNA: TGTGCCAGCAGCTTGGAGTCGACGTCCCTAGACGAGCAGTACTTC.

This rearrangement joins TRBV5-6 to TRBJ1-1; D perhaps matches TRBD1 (5 bases). Trimming stripped 1 base from V and 1 base from J, with 8 bases between. The germline gives CDR1 SGHDT, CDR2 YYEEEE. The CDR3 loop spans 14 amino acids. This chain's CDR3 is CASSLRGTNTEAFF. The CDR3 DNA follows: TGTGCCAGCAGCTTGAGGGGAACGAACACTGAAGCTTTCTTT. Variable domain in full (rest from reference TRBV5-6 and TRBJ1-1): DAGVTQSPTHLIKTRGQQVTLRCSPKSGHDTVSWYQQALGQGPQFIFQYYEEEERQRGNFPDRFSGHQFPNYSSELNVNALLLGDSALYLCASSLRGTNTEAFFGQGTRLTVV.

V and J are TRBV5-1 and TRBJ2-5; 13 bases are shared with TRBD2. Germline CDR1 SGHRS, CDR2 YFSETQ. The trim removed 3 bases at V and 5 bases at J, leaving 10 bases unmatched. The CDR3 contains 17 residues. CDR3 sequence (DNA): TGCGCCAGCAGCTGGGACCGGACTAGCGGGGGTACGGAGACCCAGTACTTC. Translation gives CASSWDRTSGGTETQYF.

J is TRBJ1-1 and V is TRBV25-1; D is perhaps TRBD1 (5 bases). CDR1 is MGHDK and CDR2 is SYGVNS in the germline V gene. This CDR3 region has 15 residues. The germline V and J ends were trimmed by 2 bases and 4 bases, with 14 bases remaining between them. In nucleotides, the CDR3 is TGTGCCAGCAGTGAACAGGCAGGGTTGAGCACTGAAGCTTTCTTT. Translated: CASSEQAGLSTEAFF.

The chain employs TRBV6-5 and TRBJ2-7, with D unresolved. This CDR3 comprises 12 residues. The V end lost 7 bases, the J end lost 7 bases, and 14 bases lay between the germline ends. CDR1 and CDR2 from the germline V gene are MNHEY and SVGAGI. CDR3 DNA: TGTGCCAGCATCAGTCCGTGGCGGGAGCAGTACTTC. It specifies CASISPWREQYF.

This chain connects TRBV19 to TRBJ1-1, with D perhaps matching TRBD1 (5 bases). CDR1 and CDR2 (germline): LNHDA, SQIVND (reference sequence). V gave up 0 bases and J gave up 0 bases, with 8 bases separating them. The CDR3 length is 15 residues. The CDR3 nucleotides are TGTGCCAGTAGTATAGATGGGGGGATGAACACTGAAGCTTTCTTT. It yields the protein CASSIDGGMNTEAFF.

This clone was recorded only once. The genes are TRBV10-2 and TRBJ2-3, with D possibly TRBD2 on 6 matching bases. The CDR3 has 16 amino acids. Germline CDR1 WSHSY, CDR2 SAAADI. With 10 bases removed from V and 7 bases from J, the gap between germline ends came to 27 bases. The CDR3 is CATSTARPGTLNTQYF. The DNA of the CDR3 is TGCGCCACCTCCACCGCCCGTCCCGGGACTCTGAATACGCAGTATTTT.

A note on this clone: Other DNA sequences within the sample encode an identical CDR3. The chain recombines TRBV4-1 with TRBJ2-3, with no clear D. Germline CDR1 MGHRA, CDR2 YSYEKL. The ends were cut back, 0 bases at V and 4 bases at J, with 5 bases in the middle. The CDR3 is 13 amino acids. Here the CDR3 DNA reads TGCGCCAGCAGCCAAGAATCCGCAGATACGCAGTATTTT. It codes for CASSQESADTQYF.

The chain joins TRBV6-1 to TRBJ1-2; no definite D call. The V end was cut by 2 bases, the J end by 10 bases, with 20 bases between. This CDR3 contains 15 residues. Germline CDR1 reads MNHNS; CDR2 reads SASEGT. The chain's CDR3 is CASSERPDVGSPYTF. DNA for the CDR3: TGTGCCAGCAGTGAAAGGCCGGATGTGGGCTCACCCTACACCTTC.

This chain uses TRBV27 with TRBJ2-2; 10 bases map to TRBD1. The CDR3 is 15 amino acids. V was pared by 6 bases and J by 5 bases, with 6 bases of the junction left unmatched. Per germline, CDR1 MNHEY and CDR2 SMNVEV (reference sequence). The chain's CDR3 is CASSTDRGRTGELFF. The CDR3 nucleotides read TGTGCCAGCAGCACAGACAGGGGGCGTACCGGGGAGCTGTTTTTT.

V is TRBV6-5 and J is TRBJ1-4; D might be TRBD1 (5 bases). V gave up 6 bases and J gave up 8 bases, with 13 bases separating them. From germline, CDR1 is MNHEY and CDR2 SVGAGI. The length of the CDR3 is 13 residues. CDR3 amino acids: CASRWGIGEKLFF. The CDR3 DNA reads TGTGCCAGCAGATGGGGCATTGGCGAAAAACTGTTTTTT.

In this sample, this clone turned up once. In DNA, the CDR3 is TGTGCTAGTGCCCAGGGACAGGGCGGAGAGACCCAGTACTTC. Protein product: CASAQGQGGETQYF. The chain combines TRBV7-7 with TRBJ2-5, with TRBD1 matching 9 bases. The CDR3 sequence is 14 residues long. CDR1 SSHAT and CDR2 FNYEAQ come from the germline V gene (reference sequence).

This sequence joins TRBV5-1 and TRBJ1-2; D might be TRBD1 (6 bases). Trimming cost V 4 bases and J 3 bases, with 10 bases left between them. In germline, CDR1 is SGHRS, CDR2 YFSETQ. The CDR3 runs to 13 residues. In DNA form, the CDR3 reads TGCGCCAGCAGCGGGCACAGGGACTATGGCTACACCTTC. This encodes CASSGHRDYGYTF.

This clone occurred a few times. The rearrangement links TRBV6-5 to TRBJ1-2; TRBD1 is a possible D gene (6 bases). V lost 5 bases and J lost 3, with 13 bases in between. The CDR3 has 14 residues. The germline CDR1 and CDR2 sequences are MNHEY and SVGAGI. In nucleotides, the CDR3 is TGTGCCAGCAGTCGGGGGGCGGTACACTATGGCTACACCTTC. Translated, it gives CASSRGAVHYGYTF.

V is TRBV18 and J is TRBJ1-1; weak D call: TRBD1 (5 bases). The CDR3 extends over 15 amino acids. The germline V gene encodes CDR1 KGHSH and CDR2 LQKENI. V lost 2 bases and J lost 1, with 11 bases in between. CDR3 sequence (DNA): TGTGCCAGCTCACCATTGGGGGAGGGGAACACTGAAGCTTTCTTT. This sequence encodes CASSPLGEGNTEAFF.

V gene TRBV18 combines with J gene TRBJ2-3; the D is unclear. The CDR3 has 15 amino acids. V was pared by 2 bases and J by 2 bases, with 11 bases between. Per germline, CDR1 KGHSH and CDR2 LQKENI. The CDR3 DNA is TGTGCCAGCTCACCATTCAGTAAATCCACAGATACGCAGTATTTT. This encodes CASSPFSKSTDTQYF.

This chain joins TRBV28 and TRBJ1-4; TRBD1 aligns across 9 bases. V lost 4 bases to trimming and J lost 4 bases; unmatched junction nucleotides: 7. This CDR3 has 16 residues. Germline CDR1 MDHEN, CDR2 SYDVKM. CDR3 loop: CASSSSTGGYNEKLFF. The CDR3 coding sequence is TGTGCCAGCAGTTCCTCTACAGGGGGCTATAATGAAAAACTGTTTTTT.

This clone was detected once. The chain employs TRBV7-7 and TRBJ2-1; D perhaps matches TRBD2 (5 bases). Germline values: CDR1 SSHAT, CDR2 FNYEAQ (reference sequence). This CDR3 spans 14 amino acids. V lost 4 bases and J 5 bases, leaving 12 bases between the germline ends. The CDR3 sequence: CASSSLLGNNEQFF. The CDR3 coding sequence is TGTGCCAGCAGCTCCTTACTAGGTAACAATGAGCAGTTCTTC.

The chain joins TRBV29-1 to TRBJ2-7, with D tentatively TRBD2 (6 bases). The CDR3 has 11 amino acids. The V end was cut by 6 bases, the J end by 6 bases, with 12 bases between. CDR1 is SQVTM and CDR2 is ANQGSEA in the germline V gene. The CDR3 is CSVRRGGEQYF. The CDR3 coding sequence is TGCAGCGTCCGCCGGGGAGGCGAGCAGTACTTC.

This chain connects TRBV7-3 to TRBJ2-1; 10 bases match TRBD1. This CDR3 region has 15 residues. Germline V gene sequence: CDR1 SGHTA, CDR2 FQGTGA. J gave up 7 bases and V 6 bases, and 9 bases lay outside the gene matches. This CDR3 is CASSQTGGVLNEQFF. CDR3 bases: TGTGCCAGCAGTCAGACAGGGGGCGTTTTGAATGAGCAGTTCTTC.